This T cell receptor (beta chain) originates from a study of blood T cell repertoires in COVID-19 (TCRdb year 2020). Turning to the overall study: Collaborator samples came from the United States, Italy and Spain and covered acute and convalescent phases of COVID-19. The material from the prospective study consisted of cDNA or gDNA derived from T cells, B-cell-depleted T cells, or PBMCs. Deeply sampled blood TCRbeta repertoires from subjects exposed to, actively infected with, or recovered from COVID-19 were included in the dataset. The repertoires were released in a freely available public database intended as a resource for research on the immune response to SARS-CoV-2. The samples were drawn from two sources: the first 160 participants of the ongoing ImmuneRACE study, and over 1,000 subjects contributed by 6 global collaborators. The sample metadata nearly always contained a de-identified subject ID, COVID-19 status, age in years and sex. HLA class I and class II types, where available, came from metadata supplied by the sample provider rather than from assay-based typing.

Worth noting for this clone: No cognate antigen has been identified for it. No base quality values were provided; no much bigger clone lies one nucleotide off.

TCRbeta CDR3 regions were amplified from genomic DNA using the immunoSEQ Assay, a bias-controlled multiplex PCR. The study's own analysis went as follows. Within the assay, amplification of reference gene primers was used to estimate how many nucleated cells each sample contained. To quantify the absolute abundance of each unique TCRbeta CDR3 rearrangement, sequence reads were collapsed and filtered. For each sample, productive Simpson clonality was calculated as the square root of Simpson's diversity index over productive rearrangements. TCRdb re-hosts the immuneACCESS table, in-frame sequences only. Its copies lack some clones; in the studies checked, an unresolved V gene accounts for under half of them, and the cause for the rest is not known. V and J calls and clone size are those listed in that table; D and trimming were worked out from the DNA. The sample contains roughly 200,000 clones, roughly 85% of them found a single time. The top ten clonotypes cover roughly 20% of the sample.

The CDR3 starts with the cysteine, ends with the phenylalanine, and has 14 residues. The entry retains the CDR3 DNA only, 42 bases that are in frame from base 1. V loses 3 bases of germline sequence and J loses 2 bases, and the interval between the two ends is 12 bases. From the germline V gene, CDR1 is SGHDT and CDR2 is YYEEEE. Participants in the prospective study were enrolled through a virtual design, were aged roughly 18 to 100 years, and lived in roughly 26 United States geographic areas. To assign participants to cohorts, the prospective study relied on clinical history that participants themselves reported in a screening survey and a study questionnaire. Recovered participants in ImmuneRACE Cohort 3 were defined as having two consecutive negative NP/OP PCR tests, clearance from a healthcare professional, or resolution of symptoms. In the prospective study, whole blood, serum and a nasopharyngeal or oropharyngeal swab were collected from each participant by mobile phlebotomists. Additional blood draws and questionnaires over an approximately 2-month period could optionally be provided by prospective study participants. Before DNA extraction, blood samples from the prospective study were shipped at room temperature or frozen.

Summary of the overall study and its limitations: The amount of clinical and demographic metadata varied by source and participant and was provided uncurated.

This clonotype was sampled from a man aged 40-49 years who had recovered from COVID-19. The chain is assembled from TRBV5-6 and TRBJ2-7; TRBD2 is possibly the D segment (6 matching bases). Sequencing was carried out using PBMCs or T cells enriched from blood (not recorded which). The CDR3 reads CASSYRDFPYEQYF. In nucleotide form, the sequence is TGTGCCAGCAGCTACCGGGACTTCCCCTACGAGCAGTACTTC.